Sequencing of this TCR beta chain was carried out in a study of blood T cell repertoires in COVID-19. Study-level background: COVID-19 samples from acute and convalescent phases originated in the United States, Italy and Spain. PBMCs, B-cell-depleted T cells, or T cells were the source of the cDNA or gDNA that made up the material.

Here immunoSEQ multiplex PCR was the method, and the copy in TCRdb shows in-frame clones only, minus some. The data hold hundreds of thousands of clones, with about 81% observed a single time. Participant age was roughly 18 to 90 years, and participants resided in approximately 24 US areas. V shed 3 bases and J shed 4 bases, with 18 bases lying between them. Germline-derived CDR1 and CDR2 are MGHDK and SYGVNS. The CDR3 is 16 residues long. Sequencing input: PBMCs or T cells enriched from blood (not recorded which). This chain joins TRBV25-1 and TRBJ2-5; a weak D match, TRBD2 (7 bases). The sequence derives from a man in his thirties or forties with acute COVID-19. DNA of the CDR3: TGTGCCAGCAGTGACCAATGGGGGGGCCTCGGAGAGACCCAGTACTTC. Its translation is CASSDQWGGLGETQYF.